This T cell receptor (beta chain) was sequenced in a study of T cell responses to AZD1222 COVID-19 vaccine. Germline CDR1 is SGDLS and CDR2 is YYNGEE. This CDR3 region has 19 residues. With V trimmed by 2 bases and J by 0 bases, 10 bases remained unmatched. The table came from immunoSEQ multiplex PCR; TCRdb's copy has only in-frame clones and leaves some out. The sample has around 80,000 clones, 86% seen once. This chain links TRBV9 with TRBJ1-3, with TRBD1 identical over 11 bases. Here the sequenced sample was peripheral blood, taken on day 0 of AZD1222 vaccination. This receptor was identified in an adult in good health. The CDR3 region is CASSVRRDRGESSGNTIYF. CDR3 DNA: TGTGCCAGCAGCGTCCGCCGGGACAGGGGGGAAAGCTCTGGAAACACCATATATTTT.